Detailed here is one TCR beta chain. Its target is unknown. These data belong to a study of CD8 T cells in ankylosing spondylitis. CDR3 size: 15 residues. V lost 3 bases and J lost 6; bases outside the gene matches: 5. The germline V gene encodes CDR1 SEHNR and CDR2 FQNEAQ (reference sequence). Whole-study findings and limits: The authors reported significant enrichment of disease-linked clones in matched ankylosing spondylitis synovial fluid. Earlier work had already found some motif variants in reactive arthritis synovial fluid and blood. In peripheral blood, disease-linked CD8+ clones occurred at relatively low frequencies.

Quantitative molecular-barcoded 5'-RACE generated the TCR beta libraries. TCRdb processed the 5' RACE reads anew with MiXCR; each CDR3 protein has one entry. The sample gives 250,000 to 400,000 distinct CDR3 sequences, 11% of which show up once; roughly a tenth is in the top ten. The TCR originated in a female donor with ankylosing spondylitis or in good health (not recorded which). What was sequenced was blood, either unsorted or a sorted T cell fraction (not recorded which). The V gene is TRBV7-9, the J gene TRBJ2-2, with 9 positions matching TRBD2. CDR3 loop: CASSFPSGAPGELFF. The CDR3 DNA reads TGTGCCAGCAGCTTTCCTAGCGGGGCCCCCGGGGAGCTGTTTTTT.